The clone carrying this T cell receptor beta chain was detected many times. The antigen is unknown. Ranging in age from roughly 6 to 90, the donors were healthy Caucasian individuals from Russia. This record comes from a study of blood T cells in healthy people across ages. The germline V gene encodes CDR1 SGHTA and CDR2 FQGNSA. This CDR3 has 16 residues. V lost 2 bases, J lost 2 bases, and 16 bases lay in between. Using a J-beta primer mix together with a sample-barcoded 5' primer, a second PCR was run for 7 to 11 cycles. TCRdb recomputed calls from the 5' RACE reads with MiXCR, one row per CDR3 protein. Of just under 900,000 distinct CDR3 sequences in the sample, around 28% were seen once. General study points: Long-lived donors exceeded aged donors in naive CD4+ cells and diversity.

V gene TRBV7-2 combines with J gene TRBJ2-7; D might be TRBD1 (8 bases). Sequencing input: blood. This clonotype originated in a woman of 80 years or more in good health. The CDR3 protein is CASSLRGGQATYEQYF. The CDR3 DNA is TGTGCCAGCAGCTTAAGGGGGGGACAGGCTACCTACGAGCAGTACTTC.